These 25 T cell receptor beta chains originate from one sample sequenced in a study of blood T cell repertoires in COVID-19. Profiled with immunoSEQ multiplex PCR; TCRdb holds only in-frame clones, not every one. Of a few hundred thousand clones listed, approximately 86% are singletons. The source material was peripheral blood. These receptors were obtained from a man aged 55 to 70 with acute or convalescent COVID-19.

CDR3: CASRKGTEGQPQHF. In nucleotides, the CDR3 is TGTGCCAGCAGGAAGGGGACAGAGGGGCAGCCCCAGCATTTT. V is TRBV7-8 and J is TRBJ1-5, with TRBD1 matching 7 bases. Germline V gene data show CDR1 as SGHVS and CDR2 as FQNEAQ. V lost 6 bases to trimming and J lost 7 bases; unmatched junction nucleotides: 9. There are 14 residues in the CDR3.

The genes are TRBV9 and TRBJ2-7, with a weak D call TRBD1 (6 bases). The V gene lost 0 bases and the J gene lost 4 bases, with 17 bases spanning the gap. The CDR3 consists of 16 residues. Germline CDR1 is SGDLS and CDR2 is YYNGEE. The CDR3 DNA reads as TGTGCCAGCAGCGTAGATTTGGCAGGGGATGTGTACGAGCAGTACTTC. This translates into CASSVDLAGDVYEQYF.

V and J are TRBV2 and TRBJ2-3, with D possibly TRBD2 on 6 matching bases. The length of the CDR3 is 16 residues. V dropped 5 bases and J dropped 0 bases, with 15 bases sitting between them. Germline-derived CDR1 and CDR2 are SNHLY and FYNNEI. CDR3 nucleotides: TGTGCCAGCAGTACGAAGGGGAGGTTTAGCACAGATACGCAGTATTTT. Protein: CASSTKGRFSTDTQYF.

The V and J genes are TRBV5-1 and TRBJ1-4, with D perhaps matching TRBD1 (6 bases). This CDR3 has 15 amino acids. V was clipped by 0 bases and J by 7 bases, with 13 bases between them. Germline values: CDR1 SGHRS, CDR2 YFSETQ. CDR3: CASSLARGTFEKLFF. In nucleotides, the CDR3 is TGCGCCAGCAGCTTGGCAAGGGGGACCTTTGAAAAACTGTTTTTT.

The V gene is TRBV11-3, the J gene TRBJ2-7; 12 bases fit TRBD1. There are 16 residues in the CDR3. Germline CDR1 SGHNT, CDR2 YENEEA. The trim removed 5 bases at V and 7 bases at J, leaving 12 bases unmatched. For the CDR3, the DNA is TGTGCCAGCAGCCCGTCTGGGACAGGGGGCGCGGGGGAGCAGTACTTC. Translated: CASSPSGTGGAGEQYF.

The gene calls are TRBV27 and TRBJ2-5; D may be TRBD1 (7 bases). V gave up 5 bases and J gave up 5 bases, with 18 bases separating them. This CDR3 contains 15 residues. CDR1 and CDR2 from the germline V gene are MNHEY and SMNVEV (reference sequence). The CDR3 nucleotides are TGTGCCAGCAGTGGAGGGCCGACAGGGCCTGAGACCCAGTACTTC. Translating gives CASSGGPTGPETQYF.

The rearrangement joins TRBV5-6 to TRBJ2-1; D remains unclear. CDR1 and CDR2 from the germline V gene are SGHDT and YYEEEE. CDR3 length equals 13 residues. Trimming shortened V by 0 bases and J by 9 bases, and 10 bases separated the two germline ends. As DNA, the CDR3 is TGTGCCAGCAGCTTGGGTTCTATTGGTGAGCAGTTCTTC. Residues: CASSLGSIGEQFF.

This sequence joins TRBV6-5 and TRBJ1-2; D is possibly TRBD1 (6 bases). The length of the CDR3 is 13 residues. V was pared by 9 bases and J by 4 bases, with 15 bases between. The V gene's germline CDR1 is MNHEY and CDR2 SVGAGI. Here the CDR3 DNA reads TGTGCCAGTTGGGGGGGGGCGGGCTATGGCTACACCTTC. Encoded protein: CASWGGAGYGYTF.

This clone was detected only a few times. V gene TRBV7-6 combines with J gene TRBJ2-7; TRBD2 matches 8 bases. V gave up 1 base and J gave up 0 bases; unmatched junction bases: 8. The CDR3 is made up of 17 amino acids. Germline V gene lookup returns CDR1 SGHVS and CDR2 FNYEAQ. CDR3 in DNA: TGTGCCAGCAGCTTAGAGCCCAGCGGGGGCTTCTCCTACGAGCAGTACTTC. It yields the protein CASSLEPSGGFSYEQYF.

This chain links TRBV5-6 with TRBJ2-3; 13 nucleotides line up with TRBD2. The germline V gene has CDR1 SGHDT and CDR2 YYEEEE. The V gene end was trimmed by 4 bases and the J gene end by 2 bases; junction bases not matched to a gene: 4. The CDR3 length is 16 residues. CDR3 in DNA: TGTGCCAGCAGCCTGGGACTAGCGGGGCCCACAGATACGCAGTATTTT. Its protein product is CASSLGLAGPTDTQYF.

V and J are TRBV19 and TRBJ1-2; 8 nucleotides agree with TRBD1. Trimming removed 2 bases from V and 3 bases from J; junction bases left unmatched: 5. Germline V gene lookup returns CDR1 LNHDA and CDR2 SQIVND (reference sequence). The length of the CDR3 is 15 residues. CDR3 sequence (DNA): TGTGCCAGTAGTATACAGGGGGCGCGGGACTATGGCTACACCTTC. Translating gives CASSIQGARDYGYTF.

This clone came up many times. The CDR3 sequence is CASSPGEVDTGELFF. CDR3 nucleotides: TGTGCCAGCAGTCCCGGCGAGGTAGACACCGGGGAGCTGTTTTTT. This rearrangement joins TRBV6-5 to TRBJ2-2; D uncertain. Trimming removed 5 bases at V and 3 bases at J, with 13 bases between. CDR1 MNHEY and CDR2 SVGAGI come from the germline V gene. The CDR3 runs to 15 residues.

The chain combines TRBV6-6 with TRBJ2-4; D gene unclear. The CDR3 is made up of 15 amino acids. Germline CDR1 is MNHNY and CDR2 is SVGAGI (reference sequence). Deletions cut 2 bases from V and 2 bases from J, with 10 bases between. CDR3: CASSYPTDSKNIQYF. The CDR3 coding sequence is TGTGCCAGCAGTTACCCCACTGATTCCAAAAACATTCAGTACTTC.

This clone was seen a single time. The chain joins TRBV6-2 or TRBV6-3 to TRBJ2-5, with TRBD1 identical over 8 bases. CDR3 length: 15 amino acids. J was trimmed by 1 base and V by 5 bases; bases with no gene match: 6. The germline CDR1 and CDR2 sequences are MNHEY and SVGEGT. CDR3 in amino acids: CASSRPGTGQETQYF. The CDR3 nucleotides are TGTGCCAGCAGTCGACCCGGGACAGGCCAAGAGACCCAGTACTTC.

This chain uses TRBV19 with TRBJ1-5; 9 nucleotides agree with TRBD1. Germline assignment: CDR1 LNHDA and CDR2 SQIVND (reference sequence). The length of the CDR3 is 15 residues. Trimming cost V 2 bases and J 5 bases; bases outside gene matches: 4. The CDR3 DNA follows: TGTGCCAGTAGTATAACGACAGGGGGTCATCAGCCCCAGCATTTT. Translating gives CASSITTGGHQPQHF.

The J gene is TRBJ1-1, the V gene TRBV30; D call uncertain. The germline V and J ends were trimmed by 0 bases and 2 bases, with 10 bases remaining between them. Germline V gene lookup returns CDR1 GTSNPN and CDR2 SVGIG (reference sequence). There are 14 residues in the CDR3. Here the CDR3 DNA reads TGTGCCTGGAGTGTACGGTCGCCTAACACTGAAGCTTTCTTT. Its protein is CAWSVRSPNTEAFF.

V is TRBV7-3 and J is TRBJ1-3, with a possible D match to TRBD1 (5 bases). The V gene lost 4 bases and the J gene lost 4 bases, with 11 bases spanning the gap. Germline CDR1 and CDR2: SGHTA and FQGTGA. CDR3 size: 14 residues. The CDR3 sequence is CASSSTRTGNTIYF. The CDR3 coding sequence is TGTGCCAGCAGCTCCACTCGGACAGGAAACACCATATATTTT.

The chain joins TRBV7-9 to TRBJ1-6, with TRBD1 identical over 12 bases. The V gene's germline CDR1 is SEHNR and CDR2 FQNEAQ (reference sequence). The CDR3 is 16 residues long. V shed 1 base, J shed 9 bases, and the junction held 4 bases outside the gene matches. The CDR3 DNA sequence: TGTGCCAGCAGCTTAGTTCGGGACAGGGGGCGTTCACCCCTCCACTTT. Amino acids: CASSLVRDRGRSPLHF.

The chain combines TRBV7-9 with TRBJ1-1; D unresolved. The CDR3 has 16 residues. Germline V gene lookup returns CDR1 SEHNR and CDR2 FQNEAQ (reference sequence). V was shortened by 4 bases and J by 1 base, with 16 bases between the two germline ends. The DNA of the CDR3 is TGTGCCAGCAGCTCCCCCCAAGGACGGGGGAACACTGAAGCTTTCTTT. It codes for CASSSPQGRGNTEAFF. The full variable domain, completed using reference TRBV7-9 and TRBJ1-1, is DTGVSQNPRHKITKRGQNVTFRCDPISEHNRLYWYRQTLGQGPEFLTYFQNEAQLEKSRLLSDRFSAERPKGSFSTLEIQRTEQGDSAMYLCASSSPQGRGNTEAFFGQGTRLTVV.

This clone appeared a single time. The V call is TRBV6-5, the J call TRBJ1-2; 9 bases map to TRBD1. This CDR3 spans 16 amino acids. Germline V gene lookup returns CDR1 MNHEY and CDR2 SVGAGI. With V trimmed by 0 bases and J by 5 bases, 7 bases remained unmatched. Here the CDR3 reads CASSYSIGGQGYGYTF. CDR3 in DNA: TGTGCCAGCAGTTACTCGATTGGTGGACAGGGGTATGGCTACACCTTC.

J is TRBJ1-5 and V is TRBV20-1, with unresolved D. V was trimmed by 3 bases and J by 7 bases, leaving 16 bases between them. There are 14 residues in the CDR3. CDR1 and CDR2 (germline): DFQATT, SNEGSKA (reference sequence). Here the CDR3 reads CSASPAAGSQPQHF. CDR3 DNA: TGCAGTGCTAGTCCAGCAGCGGGCTCGCAGCCCCAGCATTTT.

The chain is built from TRBV5-6 and TRBJ2-2; weak D call: TRBD1 (5 bases). CDR1 is SGHDT and CDR2 is YYEEEE in the germline V gene. Trimming stripped 2 bases from V and 2 bases from J, with 10 bases between. CDR3 length equals 15 residues. The CDR3 sequence is CASSLSQGNTGELFF. DNA for the CDR3: TGTGCCAGCAGCTTAAGTCAGGGAAACACCGGGGAGCTGTTTTTT. Full variable domain (rest looked up from reference TRBV5-6 and TRBJ2-2): DAGVTQSPTHLIKTRGQQVTLRCSPKSGHDTVSWYQQALGQGPQFIFQYYEEEERQRGNFPDRFSGHQFPNYSSELNVNALLLGDSALYLCASSLSQGNTGELFFGEGSRLTVL.

The chain carries TRBV7-6 and TRBJ1-4, with a tentative D call TRBD1 (6 bases). The CDR3 runs 15 residues. CDR1 is SGHVS, CDR2 FNYEAQ, per germline. The V gene lost 5 bases and the J gene lost 7 bases, with 17 bases spanning the gap. CDR3 sequence: CASSPNLGGGEKLFF. For the CDR3, the DNA is TGTGCCAGCAGCCCCAATTTAGGGGGTGGTGAAAAACTGTTTTTT.

This clone came up once. V usage is TRBV7-2 and J usage is TRBJ2-5; TRBD2 matches 8 bases. The CDR3 is made up of 14 amino acids. Germline CDR1 is SGHTA and CDR2 is FQGNSA. The trim removed 3 bases at V and 1 base at J, leaving 1 base unmatched. For the CDR3, the DNA is TGTGCCAGCAGCTTTGCGGGGGGCCAAGAGACCCAGTACTTC. Its translation is CASSFAGGQETQYF.

The chain couples TRBV6-4 to TRBJ1-6, with a tentative D call TRBD1 (5 bases). Germline V gives CDR1 MRHNA, CDR2 SNTAGT. Deletions cut 4 bases from V and 8 bases from J, with 12 bases between. The CDR3 totals 14 residues. DNA for the CDR3: TGTGCCAGCAGTGCAAAGGACACCGATTCACCCCTCCACTTT. It translates to CASSAKDTDSPLHF.